Below are 15 T cell receptor beta chains sequenced from a single sample in a study of T cell changes during pregnancy in multiple sclerosis (dated by TCRdb to the late 2010s). Library construction relied on the immunoSEQ multiplex PCR assay. The immuneACCESS repertoire file appears here via TCRdb, limited to in-frame rearrangements. These files lack a portion of the clones; in checked studies, under half of the deficit traces to unresolved V genes, and the cause of the others is not known. This sample gives around 61,000 clones in total; about 93% of them show up just once. The ten largest make up approximately 1.5% of the sample. The sample was peripheral blood, taken in the third trimester of pregnancy. These TCRs come from a female donor in good health, enrolled as a control in a pregnancy study.

This chain connects TRBV27 to TRBJ2-1, with TRBD2 identical over 10 bases. This CDR3 comprises 17 residues. The V segment lost 0 bases and the J segment 4 bases; nucleotides outside the gene matches: 6. CDR1 MNHEY and CDR2 SMNVEV come from the germline V gene (reference sequence). The CDR3 nucleotides read TGTGCCAGCAGTTTATCGATTTCAGCGGGGGGGTACAATGAGCAGTTCTTC. It is translated as CASSLSISAGGYNEQFF.

Only a few counts were recorded for this clone. The chain employs TRBV5-1 and TRBJ1-6; TRBD1 agrees at 9 bases. Per germline, CDR1 SGHRS and CDR2 YFSETQ. Germline trimming cut 0 bases from V and 14 bases from J; bases unmatched to any gene: 9. This CDR3 is 15 amino acids long. CDR3 coding DNA: TGCGCCAGCAGCTTGGAGGGACAGGGTTTTTGGGCCCTCCACTTT. Amino acid sequence: CASSLEGQGFWALHF.

The gene calls are TRBV13 and TRBJ1-4, with 9 bases matching TRBD1. The CDR3 totals 16 residues. CDR1 and CDR2 from the germline V gene are PRHDT and FYEKMQ (reference sequence). Trimming cost V 2 bases and J 8 bases; bases outside gene matches: 9. CDR3: CASSLSGGQGGEKLFF. The DNA for the CDR3 is TGTGCCAGCAGCTTATCCGGGGGACAGGGTGGCGAAAAACTGTTTTTT.

The chain joins TRBV7-9 to TRBJ2-3; TRBD2 matches 7 bases. This CDR3 has 14 amino acids. CDR1 is SEHNR and CDR2 is FQNEAQ in the germline V gene (reference sequence). V was pared by 0 bases and J by 4 bases, with 1 base of the junction left unmatched. DNA of the CDR3: TGTGCCAGCAGCTTAGCGGGGGGGGCAGATACGCAGTATTTT. This translates into CASSLAGGADTQYF. The complete variable domain, with remaining parts taken from reference TRBV7-9 and TRBJ2-3, reads DTGVSQNPRHKITKRGQNVTFRCDPISEHNRLYWYRQTLGQGPEFLTYFQNEAQLEKSRLLSDRFSAERPKGSFSTLEIQRTEQGDSAMYLCASSLAGGADTQYFGPGTRLTVL.

The rearrangement uses TRBV2 and TRBJ2-5; tentatively, D is TRBD2 (5 bases). The CDR3 is made up of 15 amino acids. Germline loops: CDR1 SNHLY, CDR2 FYNNEI. V was shortened by 7 bases and J by 0 bases, with 15 bases between the two germline ends. CDR3 sequence (DNA): TGTGCCAGCAACTATGACTACCGGTACCAAGAGACCCAGTACTTC. Translated: CASNYDYRYQETQYF.

The chain employs TRBV19 and TRBJ1-5, with 8 bases aligning to TRBD1. The trim removed 4 bases at V and 0 bases at J, leaving 8 bases unmatched. CDR1 is LNHDA, CDR2 SQIVND, per germline (reference sequence). There are 17 residues in the CDR3. CDR3 sequence (DNA): TGTGCCAGTAGTAGGGGGACAGGCACGGATAGCAATCAGCCCCAGCATTTT. This sequence encodes CASSRGTGTDSNQPQHF.

The CDR3 DNA sequence: TGTGCCAGTAGTATTCGGGCGGGCGAAATCCGGCCCCAGCATTTT. As protein: CASSIRAGEIRPQHF. The gene calls are TRBV19 and TRBJ1-5; no reliable D call. V was shortened by 3 bases and J by 9 bases, with 18 bases between the two germline ends. Germline loops: CDR1 LNHDA, CDR2 SQIVND (reference sequence). The CDR3 has 15 residues.

This chain links TRBV29-1 with TRBJ1-2, with unresolved D. Germline CDR1 and CDR2: SQVTM and ANQGSEA. V lost 6 bases and J lost 2, with 16 bases in between. CDR3 size: 14 residues. Written as DNA, the CDR3 is TGCAGCGTCCCCGGCATAGGGAGGAACTATGGCTACACCTTC. This codes for CSVPGIGRNYGYTF.

This rearrangement joins TRBV5-1 to TRBJ1-2; D gene uncertain. CDR3 length: 15 amino acids. Germline CDR1 and CDR2: SGHRS and YFSETQ. V was shortened by 0 bases and J by 1 base, with 10 bases between the two germline ends. The CDR3 reads CASSLGPGINYGYTF. The CDR3 region has the DNA TGCGCCAGCAGCTTGGGGCCGGGGATTAACTATGGCTACACCTTC.

This clone was seen a single time. The V gene is TRBV7-9, the J gene TRBJ2-7; D is uncertain. Trimming pared 4 bases from V and 9 bases from J, leaving 13 bases between. This CDR3 contains 12 residues. Germline CDR1 and CDR2: SEHNR and FQNEAQ (reference sequence). The CDR3 DNA sequence: TGTGCCAGCAGCTCCGCAGAGTGGAGGCAGTACTTC. It is translated as CASSSAEWRQYF.

The chain links TRBV7-2 to TRBJ2-5; D call uncertain. V was trimmed by 4 bases and J by 2 bases, leaving 11 bases between them. The CDR3 loop spans 14 amino acids. From germline, CDR1 is SGHTA and CDR2 FQGNSA. The CDR3 loop reads CASSSANRQETQYF. DNA for the CDR3: TGTGCCAGCAGCTCCGCGAATCGTCAAGAGACCCAGTACTTC.

The rearrangement links TRBV5-6 to TRBJ1-2, with TRBD1 matching 7 bases. This CDR3 is 14 amino acids long. The ends lost 0 bases at V and 2 bases at J; junction bases unmatched: 1. Germline assignment: CDR1 SGHDT and CDR2 YYEEEE. DNA of the CDR3: TGTGCCAGCAGCTTGGGCAGGGGGAACTATGGCTACACCTTC. It specifies CASSLGRGNYGYTF.

This clone occurred once. The chain couples TRBV25-1 to TRBJ1-1, with no clear D. Trimming stripped 6 bases from V and 5 bases from J, with 16 bases between. Germline CDR1 is MGHDK and CDR2 is SYGVNS. The CDR3 spans 14 residues. CDR3 amino acids: CASSPPWGGTEAFF. CDR3 coding DNA: TGTGCCAGCAGCCCGCCCTGGGGAGGTACTGAAGCTTTCTTT.

The chain employs TRBV9 and TRBJ2-5; D perhaps matches TRBD2 (6 bases). Trimming shortened V by 2 bases and J by 5 bases, and 13 bases separated the two germline ends. In germline, CDR1 is SGDLS, CDR2 YYNGEE. The CDR3 length is 14 residues. The DNA for the CDR3 is TGTGCCAGCAGCGTCGGGAGCCCTCCGGAGACCCAGTACTTC. Translating gives CASSVGSPPETQYF.

This chain connects TRBV7-3 to TRBJ1-1; TRBD1 matches at 7 bases. The CDR3 consists of 15 residues. The germline V gene encodes CDR1 SGHTA and CDR2 FQGTGA. J gave up 5 bases and V 5 bases, and 11 bases lay outside the gene matches. CDR3 in amino acids: CASSPRDRKTTEAFF. CDR3 DNA: TGTGCCAGCAGCCCCCGGGACAGAAAAACGACTGAAGCTTTCTTT.